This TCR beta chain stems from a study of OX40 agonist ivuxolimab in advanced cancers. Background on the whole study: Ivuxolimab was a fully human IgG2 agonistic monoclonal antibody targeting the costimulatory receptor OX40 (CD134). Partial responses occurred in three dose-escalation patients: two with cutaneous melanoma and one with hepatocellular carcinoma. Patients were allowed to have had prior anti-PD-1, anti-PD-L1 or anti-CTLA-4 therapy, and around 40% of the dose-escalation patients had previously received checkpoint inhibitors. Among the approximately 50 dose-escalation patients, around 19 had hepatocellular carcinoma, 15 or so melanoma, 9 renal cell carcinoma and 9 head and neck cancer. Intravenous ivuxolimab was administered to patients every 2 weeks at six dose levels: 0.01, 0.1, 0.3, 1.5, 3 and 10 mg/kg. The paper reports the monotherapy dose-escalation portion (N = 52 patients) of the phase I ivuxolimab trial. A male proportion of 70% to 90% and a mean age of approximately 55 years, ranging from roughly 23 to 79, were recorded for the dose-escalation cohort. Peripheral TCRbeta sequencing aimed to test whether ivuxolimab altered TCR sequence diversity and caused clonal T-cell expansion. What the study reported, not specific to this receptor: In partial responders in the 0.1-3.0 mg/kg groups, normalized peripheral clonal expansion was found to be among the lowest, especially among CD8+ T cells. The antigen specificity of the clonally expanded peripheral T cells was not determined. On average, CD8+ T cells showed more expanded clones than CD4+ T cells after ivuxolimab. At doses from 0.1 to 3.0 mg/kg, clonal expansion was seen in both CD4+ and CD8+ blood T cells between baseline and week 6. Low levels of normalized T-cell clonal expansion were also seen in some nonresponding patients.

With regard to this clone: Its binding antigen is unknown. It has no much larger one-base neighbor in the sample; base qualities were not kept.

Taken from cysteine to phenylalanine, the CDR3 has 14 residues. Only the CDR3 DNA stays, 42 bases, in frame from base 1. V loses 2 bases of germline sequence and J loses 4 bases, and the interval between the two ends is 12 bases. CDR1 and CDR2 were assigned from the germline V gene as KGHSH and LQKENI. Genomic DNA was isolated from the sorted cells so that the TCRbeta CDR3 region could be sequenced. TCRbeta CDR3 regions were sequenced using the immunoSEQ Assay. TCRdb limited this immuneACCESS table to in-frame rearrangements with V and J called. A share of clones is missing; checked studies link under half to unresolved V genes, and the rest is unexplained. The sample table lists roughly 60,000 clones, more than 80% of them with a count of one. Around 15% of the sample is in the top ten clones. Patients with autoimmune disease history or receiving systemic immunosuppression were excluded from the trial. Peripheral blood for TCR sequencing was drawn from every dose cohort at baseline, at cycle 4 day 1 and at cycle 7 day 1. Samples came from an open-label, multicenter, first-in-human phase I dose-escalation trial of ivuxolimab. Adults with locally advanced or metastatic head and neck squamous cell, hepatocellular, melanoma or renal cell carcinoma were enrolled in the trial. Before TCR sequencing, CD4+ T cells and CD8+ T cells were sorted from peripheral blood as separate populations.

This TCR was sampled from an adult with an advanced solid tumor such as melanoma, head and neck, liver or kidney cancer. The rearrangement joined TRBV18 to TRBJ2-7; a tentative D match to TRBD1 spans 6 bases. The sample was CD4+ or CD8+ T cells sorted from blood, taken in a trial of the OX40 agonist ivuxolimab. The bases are TGTGCCAGCTCACCATTGGGCCAGGGGTACGAGCAGTACTTC. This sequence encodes CASSPLGQGYEQYF.